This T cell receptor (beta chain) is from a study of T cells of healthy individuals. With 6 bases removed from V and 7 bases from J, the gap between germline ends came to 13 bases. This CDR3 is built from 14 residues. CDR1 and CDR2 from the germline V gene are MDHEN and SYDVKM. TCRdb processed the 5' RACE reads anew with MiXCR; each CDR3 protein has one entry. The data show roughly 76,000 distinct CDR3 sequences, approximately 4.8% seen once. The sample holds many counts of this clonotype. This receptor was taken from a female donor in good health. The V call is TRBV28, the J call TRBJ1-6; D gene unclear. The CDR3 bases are TGTGCCAGCAGGGTAGCGTTGCTCAATTCACCCCTCCACTTT. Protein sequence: CASRVALLNSPLHF.